A selection of T cell receptor beta chains follows, all from one sample in a study of blood T cells in healthy people across ages. TCRdb processed the 5' RACE reads anew with MiXCR; each CDR3 protein has one entry. This table holds about 640,000 distinct CDR3 sequences, approximately 59% found once. Input material: blood. Receptors were obtained from a man in his 60s in good health. Both conserved end residues are part of each CDR3. D genes are given only for firm matches. Clone size is shown for a subset of rows, as once, few, many or a class of expanded clone.

CASSVEPGRDQPQHF | TGTGCCAGCAGCGTGGAGCCAGGGAGAGATCAGCCCCAGCATTTT | TRBJ1-5 | NA | TRBV9 | NA
CASSEYLQGAYEQYF | TGCGCCAGCAGTGAGTATTTACAGGGGGCCTACGAGCAGTACTTC | TRBJ2-7 | NA | TRBV10-2 | TRBD1
CASSFGVSFMNTEAFF | TGCGCCAGCAGCTTCGGGGTTTCGTTTATGAACACTGAAGCTTTCTTT | TRBJ1-1 | few | TRBV5-1 | NA
CSADGLAGAHNEQFF | TGCAGTGCAGATGGACTAGCGGGTGCCCACAATGAGCAGTTCTTC | TRBJ2-1 | NA | TRBV20-1 | TRBD2
CASSRSGGAAETQYF | TGTGCCAGCAGTCGAAGCGGGGGGGCGGCGGAGACCCAGTACTTC | TRBJ2-5 | few | TRBV12-3/TRBV12-4 | TRBD2
CASSQSGTTNEKLFF | TGTGCCAGCAGCCAATCCGGGACGACTAATGAAAAACTGTTTTTT | TRBJ1-4 | few | TRBV16 | NA
CASSLPGDSTQYF | TGTGCCAGCAGCCTGCCGGGAGACAGTACGCAGTATTTT | TRBJ2-3 | NA | TRBV5-6 | NA
CSAREHSGVYNEQFF | TGCAGTGCTAGAGAGCACAGCGGGGTCTACAATGAGCAGTTCTTC | TRBJ2-1 | few | TRBV20-1 | TRBD2
CASSRTDIQYF | TGTGCCAGCAGCCGGACGGACATTCAGTACTTC | TRBJ2-4 | few | TRBV3-1 | NA
CSARAGPEPQHF | TGCAGTGCTAGGGCGGGACCGGAGCCCCAGCATTTT | TRBJ1-5 | once | TRBV20-1 | NA
CASKRTGSVNTQYF | TGTGCCAGCAAAAGAACAGGGAGCGTCAATACGCAGTATTTT | TRBJ2-3 | few | TRBV6-5 | NA
CASSDNFPETQYF | TGTGCCAGCAGTGATAACTTCCCTGAGACCCAGTACTTC | TRBJ2-5 | NA | TRBV25-1 | NA
CAGSQSPGTSTKQFF | TGTGCCGGCAGCCAAAGTCCCGGGACTAGCACCAAACAGTTCTTC | TRBJ2-1 | NA | TRBV3-1 | TRBD2
CASSYVLAGGSSYNEQFF | TGTGCCAGCAGTTACGTACTAGCGGGGGGGAGCTCCTACAATGAGCAGTTCTTC | TRBJ2-1 | NA | TRBV6-2/TRBV6-3 | TRBD2
CASSFGRRPSSYEQYF | TGTGCCAGCAGCTTCGGCAGGAGGCCCTCATCCTACGAGCAGTACTTC | TRBJ2-7 | few | TRBV5-6 | NA
CSVTTGLSSYEQYF | TGCAGCGTTACGACAGGGTTGAGCTCCTACGAGCAGTACTTC | TRBJ2-7 | few | TRBV29-1 | TRBD1
CAPLGGGPPYEQYF | TGTGCCCCCCTCGGCGGGGGGCCGCCTTACGAGCAGTACTTC | TRBJ2-7 | NA | TRBV24-1 | TRBD2
CASSGGNRGRTDTQYF | TGCGCCAGCAGTGGTGGGAATAGGGGCCGCACAGATACGCAGTATTTT | TRBJ2-3 | NA | TRBV10-2 | NA
CSVERTTQYF | TGCAGCGTTGAACGGACGACCCAGTACTTC | TRBJ2-5 | NA | TRBV29-1 | NA
CASSPPTASVQTQYF | TGTGCCAGCTCACCCCCGACGGCTTCGGTGCAGACCCAGTACTTC | TRBJ2-5 | NA | TRBV18 | NA
CASSPGARGRGSDGYTF | TGTGCCAGCTCACCCGGGGCACGTGGTCGAGGCTCTGATGGCTACACCTTC | TRBJ1-2 | few | TRBV18 | NA
CSASIMGRGHGYTF | TGCAGTGCTAGTATAATGGGGAGGGGACATGGCTACACCTTC | TRBJ1-2 | NA | TRBV20-1 | NA
CSVDGGNLRNEQFF | TGCAGCGTTGACGGGGGTAACCTCCGCAATGAGCAGTTCTTC | TRBJ2-1 | once | TRBV29-1 | NA
CSVEGLAGGYQETQYF | TGCAGCGTTGAAGGACTAGCGGGGGGCTACCAAGAGACCCAGTACTTC | TRBJ2-5 | NA | TRBV29-1 | TRBD2
CASARASYNEQFF | TGTGCCAGCGCGCGGGCCTCCTACAATGAGCAGTTCTTC | TRBJ2-1 | once | TRBV9 | NA
CASTRPGGNTEAFF | TGTGCCAGCACCAGACCGGGGGGTAACACTGAAGCTTTCTTT | TRBJ1-1 | NA | TRBV6-5 | NA
CASSLEGTLLDEQYF | TGCGCCAGCAGCTTGGAGGGGACCCTTCTGGACGAGCAGTACTTC | TRBJ2-7 | NA | TRBV5-1 | NA
CATSNAGNGYTF | TGTGCCACCAGCAACGCAGGCAACGGCTACACCTTC | TRBJ1-2 | NA | TRBV15 | NA
CSASPRRGNEKLFF | TGCAGTGCTAGCCCACGGAGGGGTAATGAAAAACTGTTTTTT | TRBJ1-4 | few | TRBV20-1 | NA
CSVGVDRGNIQYF | TGCAGCGTGGGGGTGGACAGGGGGAACATTCAGTACTTC | TRBJ2-4 | NA | TRBV29-1 | TRBD1
CASSPRDSDTYEQYF | TGCGCCAGCAGCCCCAGGGACAGTGACACCTACGAGCAGTACTTC | TRBJ2-7 | few | TRBV4-1 | TRBD1
CASRLGDSGAEKLFF | TGTGCCAGCAGACTAGGGGACTCCGGGGCGGAAAAACTGTTTTTT | TRBJ1-4 | NA | TRBV12-3/TRBV12-4 | NA
CSARDTSSETQYF | TGCAGTGCTAGAGATACTAGCAGCGAGACCCAGTACTTC | TRBJ2-5 | NA | TRBV20-1 | NA
CATAPSGAVNYGYTF | TGTGCCACCGCCCCCTCGGGAGCTGTCAACTATGGCTACACCTTC | TRBJ1-2 | NA | TRBV6-5 | NA
CASSSGGENIQYF | TGCGCCAGCAGCTCGGGGGGGGAAAACATTCAGTACTTC | TRBJ2-4 | NA | TRBV5-1 | TRBD2
CSATFLGLEQYF | TGCAGTGCCACGTTTCTAGGGCTCGAGCAGTACTTC | TRBJ2-7 | few | TRBV20-1 | NA
CAGSSDGFTDTQYF | TGCGCCGGCAGCTCGGACGGATTCACAGATACGCAGTATTTT | TRBJ2-3 | NA | TRBV4-1 | NA
CASSPGLGTQGYTF | TGCGCCAGCAGCCCGGGCCTAGGGACCCAGGGCTACACCTTC | TRBJ1-2 | NA | TRBV4-1 | NA
CSARASSGGKTQYF | TGCAGTGCTAGAGCGTCTAGCGGGGGAAAGACCCAGTACTTC | TRBJ2-5 | NA | TRBV20-1 | TRBD2
CASSLTRRGNSPLHF | TGTGCCAGCAGTTTAACCCGCAGGGGAAATTCACCCCTCCACTTT | TRBJ1-6 | NA | TRBV27 | NA
CASSQGSRPPGNEQFF | TGTGCCAGCAGCCAAGGATCCAGGCCCCCGGGAAATGAGCAGTTCTTC | TRBJ2-1 | few | TRBV4-2 | NA
CSARDPGHPSAFF | TGCAGTGCTAGAGATCCGGGACACCCTTCGGCTTTCTTT | TRBJ1-1 | NA | TRBV20-1 | NA
CSAVGSGGRGDTQYF | TGCAGTGCTGTGGGTAGCGGGGGGCGGGGAGATACGCAGTATTTT | TRBJ2-3 | NA | TRBV20-1 | TRBD2
CASRTLSQGTDTQYF | TGTGCCAGCAGGACCCTTTCCCAGGGCACAGATACGCAGTATTTT | TRBJ2-3 | NA | TRBV6-1 | NA
CSAGPSGGNEQFF | TGCAGTGCTGGGCCTAGCGGGGGGAATGAGCAGTTCTTC | TRBJ2-1 | NA | TRBV20-1 | TRBD2
CASSQGRGNQPQHF | TGTGCCAGCAGTCAAGGGAGGGGCAATCAGCCCCAGCATTTT | TRBJ1-5 | few | TRBV3-1 | NA
CASSLTQGEPDGYTF | TGTGCCAGCAGCCTTACCCAGGGGGAGCCGGACGGCTACACCTTC | TRBJ1-2 | few | TRBV4-2 | TRBD1
CASSLGRGADTQYF | TGTGCCAGCAGCTTAGGGAGGGGCGCCGATACGCAGTATTTT | TRBJ2-3 | NA | TRBV7-9 | NA
CASSYTGAREKLFF | TGTGCCAGCAGTTATACAGGGGCGAGGGAAAAACTGTTTTTT | TRBJ1-4 | few | TRBV2 | TRBD1
CASSGRDRGETQYF | TGCGCCAGCAGCGGCCGGGACAGGGGTGAGACCCAGTACTTC | TRBJ2-5 | few | TRBV5-1 | TRBD1
CASSRRTGDTYEQYF | TGTGCCAGCAGCCGCAGGACAGGGGATACCTACGAGCAGTACTTC | TRBJ2-7 | NA | TRBV7-6 | TRBD1
CASHPETGGKETQYF | TGTGCCAGCCATCCCGAGACAGGGGGAAAAGAGACCCAGTACTTC | TRBJ2-5 | NA | TRBV6-1 | TRBD1
CSARDQGAEAWETQYF | TGCAGTGCTAGAGATCAAGGAGCGGAAGCGTGGGAGACCCAGTACTTC | TRBJ2-5 | NA | TRBV20-1 | NA
CASSQELAGGTDTQYF | TGTGCCAGCAGCCAAGAGCTAGCGGGGGGCACAGATACGCAGTATTTT | TRBJ2-3 | NA | TRBV4-2 | TRBD2
CATSESTGQGSYGETQYF | TGTGCCACCAGTGAATCCACCGGACAGGGGTCTTACGGGGAGACCCAGTACTTC | TRBJ2-5 | NA | TRBV24-1 | TRBD1
CASSPLKRGTQETQYF | TGTGCCAGCAGCCCACTAAAGCGGGGGACTCAAGAGACCCAGTACTTC | TRBJ2-5 | NA | TRBV27 | TRBD2
CASSRNERRETQYF | TGTGCCAGCAGCCGAAACGAGAGGAGGGAGACCCAGTACTTC | TRBJ2-5 | NA | TRBV12-3/TRBV12-4 | NA
CASSQLGPNEKLFF | TGTGCCAGCAGTCAACTCGGGCCTAATGAAAAACTGTTTTTT | TRBJ1-4 | NA | TRBV7-9 | NA
CASSLEAGQGPNEKLFF | TGTGCCAGCAGCTTAGAGGCGGGGCAGGGGCCTAATGAAAAACTGTTTTTT | TRBJ1-4 | few | TRBV7-2 | NA
CATSDSRRLPAGGYTF | TGTGCCACCAGTGATTCCAGACGGCTGCCGGCTGGAGGCTACACCTTC | TRBJ1-2 | NA | TRBV24-1 | NA